This T cell receptor beta chain was obtained from a study of shared clonotypes between healthy human individuals. Assay execution proceeded at the deep level. The authors' processing: Filtering of immunoSEQ junctional sequences could not match full-length read filtering. This table comes from immunoSEQ multiplex PCR, and its TCRdb copy is limited to in-frame clones, with some not included. That table gives V, J and clone size, and the DNA gave D and trimming. The sample consists of about 1.1 million clones, roughly 74% of them appearing once. CDR3 length equals 13 residues. After removal of 6 bases from V and 5 bases from J, the junction contained 2 bases not matched to a gene. The germline V gene encodes CDR1 SNHLY and CDR2 FYNNEI.

The chain uses TRBV2 and TRBJ2-2; 8 nucleotides agree with TRBD2. Sequenced: memory CD4+ T cells from PBMCs. Subset defined: CD45RA-negative fraction. This TCR was recovered from a man younger than 35 in good health. Some clones in this sample may be carry-over from other donors' samples. CDR3 residues: CASRLAETGELFF. The DNA for the CDR3 is TGTGCCAGCAGACTAGCGGAAACCGGGGAGCTGTTTTTT.